This T cell receptor beta chain comes out of a study of Ad26.COV2.S vaccination and SARS-CoV-2 variants. Study-level information: The trial was COV1001 and the donor's arm was Ad26.COV2.S. Ad26.COV2.S, an intramuscular injection, was given once or twice 56 days apart. Study results and limitations: People who got the vaccine or the placebo had similar non-spike TCR breadth. It is possible that the TCR breadth and depth analyses underestimated the total T cell responses.

A remark on this clone: What it binds is unknown.

Produced via immunoSEQ multiplex PCR; TCRdb's table is partial and in-frame only. Of 450,000 to 550,000 clones listed, 70% to 90% were seen once; the top ten hold 1.5% to 2%. Treatment indicated: some 19 received Ad26.COV2.S at low or high dose, single or two shots; about 5 received placebo; per-sample allocation not given. Specimen acquisition occurred on day 63 following the initial vaccine or placebo injection. Trimming took off 6 bases at V and 0 bases at J, with 9 bases between the two ends. From germline, CDR1 is SQVTM and CDR2 ANQGSEA. The CDR3 loop spans 13 amino acids. The clonotype was recovered from a person between 18 and 59 years old who received the Ad26.COV2.S COVID-19 vaccine or a placebo. J is TRBJ2-1 and V is TRBV29-1; D unresolved. This specimen was peripheral blood, taken in a trial of Ad26.COV2.S vaccine versus placebo. The CDR3: CSVVKDSYNEQFF. CDR3 nucleotide sequence: TGCAGCGTAGTCAAGGACTCCTACAATGAGCAGTTCTTC.